The clone carrying this T cell receptor beta chain was observed a handful of times. Its antigen is as yet unknown. The data are from a study of response to subunit inactivated influenza vaccine. The CDR3 totals 15 residues. Per the germline V gene, CDR1 is SGHRS and CDR2 is YFSETQ. Trimming cost V 0 bases and J 7 bases; bases outside gene matches: 9. Study findings and constraints: The authors suggested that few new T cells are recruited per seasonal influenza vaccination.

TCRdb fed the RT-PCR reads into MiXCR, producing one record per CDR3 protein. This sample carries about 520,000 distinct CDR3 sequences, over 25% of them seen once, and the ten largest clones take approximately 2%. The chain is built from TRBV5-1 and TRBJ2-5; 7 nucleotides agree with TRBD1. The material sequenced was CD4+ T cells sorted from PBMCs, taken 5 days after vaccination. This TCR derives from a man aged 50 to 60 who received an inactivated influenza vaccine. Here the CDR3 reads CASSLGDREVATQYF. In DNA, the CDR3 is TGCGCCAGCAGCTTGGGAGACAGGGAAGTGGCGACCCAGTACTTC. The variable domain in full, with the rest retrieved from reference TRBV5-1 and TRBJ2-5, is KAGVTQTPRYLIKTRGQQVTLSCSPISGHRSVSWYQQTPGQGLQFLFEYFSETQRNKGNFPGRFSGRQFSNSRSEMNVSTLELGDSALYLCASSLGDREVATQYFGPGTRLLVL.